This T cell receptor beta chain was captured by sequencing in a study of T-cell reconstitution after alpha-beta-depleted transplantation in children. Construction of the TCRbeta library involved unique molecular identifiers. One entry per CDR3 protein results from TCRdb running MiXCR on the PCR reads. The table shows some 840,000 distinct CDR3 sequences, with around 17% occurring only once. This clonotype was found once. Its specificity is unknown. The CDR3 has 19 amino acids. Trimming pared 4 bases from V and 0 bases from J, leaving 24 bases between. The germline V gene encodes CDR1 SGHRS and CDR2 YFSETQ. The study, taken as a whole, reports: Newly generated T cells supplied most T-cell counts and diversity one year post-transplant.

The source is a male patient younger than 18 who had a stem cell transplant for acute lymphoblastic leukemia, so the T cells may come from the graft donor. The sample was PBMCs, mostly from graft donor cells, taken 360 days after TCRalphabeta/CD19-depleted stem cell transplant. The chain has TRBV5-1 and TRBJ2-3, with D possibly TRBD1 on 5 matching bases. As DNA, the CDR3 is TGCGCCAGCAGCCCGCTCGATATGGGGCGCAAATTGAGCACAGATACGCAGTATTTT. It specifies CASSPLDMGRKLSTDTQYF.